The rows below give T cell receptor beta chains drawn from one sample of a study of shared clonotypes between healthy human individuals. Produced via immunoSEQ multiplex PCR; TCRdb's table is partial and in-frame only. The table has about 500,000 clones, 60% to 80% seen once. The sample comprised PBMCs. Receptor source: a woman aged 40 to 50 in good health. Some clones in this sample may be carry-over from other donors' samples. Each CDR3 is given with its conserved first and last residue. The D gene is left open where the match is weak. A clone size is listed for some rows: how often the clone was seen (once, few, many), or a class if it is expanded.

few . TRBJ2-6 TRBV7-9 TGTGCCAGCAGCCTGTACTCTGGGGCCAACGTCCTGACTTTC CASSLYSGANVLTF
. . TRBJ1-1 TRBV7-8 TGTGCCAGCAGTTTGCTAGGATCGGACACCCAAGCTTTCTTT CASSLLGSDTQAFF
once TRBD2 TRBJ2-7 TRBV30 TGTGCCTGGGATCTAGCGGGGGTAGGGGAGCAGTACTTC CAWDLAGVGEQYF
once . TRBJ2-7 TRBV18 TGTGCCAGCTCACCATTTAACCACGAGCAGTACTTC CASSPFNHEQYF
. . TRBJ2-3 TRBV29-1 TGCAGCGTTGAAGCTTTAACAGATACGCAGTATTTT CSVEALTDTQYF
many . TRBJ2-7 TRBV21-1 TGTGCCAGCACGGTCCAGCCCATGCCCGAGCAGTACTTC CASTVQPMPEQYF
. TRBD2 TRBJ2-1 TRBV6-5 TGTGCCAGCAGTTACCCTAGCGGGAGGGCCAGAGATGAGCAGTTCTTC CASSYPSGRARDEQFF
few . TRBJ2-3 TRBV2 TGTGCCTGTACGACTAAGAGCACAGATACGCAGTATTTT CACTTKSTDTQYF
. . TRBJ2-4 TRBV28 TGTGCCAGCAGACCCGGGACGCCAAACATTCAGTACTTC CASRPGTPNIQYF
. . TRBJ1-2 TRBV28 TGTGCCAGCAGGCCCGGGACGGATAACTATGGCTACACCTTC CASRPGTDNYGYTF
once . TRBJ1-2 TRBV6-5 TGTGCCAGCAGTTACTCGGGCCGGGCTTCCTACCATGGCTACACCTTC CASSYSGRASYHGYTF
. . TRBJ2-7 TRBV11-3 TGTGCCAGCAGCTTAGGCTCGGCGAGTGACAAGCAGTACTTC CASSLGSASDKQYF
few . TRBJ2-7 TRBV29-1 TGCAGCGTTGATTCAACAGGGACGAACGACGAGCAGTACTTC CSVDSTGTNDEQYF
once TRBD1 TRBJ1-2 TRBV28 TGTGCCAGCAGCCAAACGAACAGGGGGCCTAGCTATGGCTACACCTTC CASSQTNRGPSYGYTF
once TRBD1 TRBJ2-3 TRBV5-1 TGCGCCAGCAGCTGGAACCCTGGACAGGGTGGTGCAGATACGCAGTATTTT CASSWNPGQGGADTQYF
. . TRBJ2-7 TRBV11-2 TGTGCCAGCAGCTCCCGGGGGTCTGCAGCCTACGAGCAGTACTTC CASSSRGSAAYEQYF
. . TRBJ2-4 TRBV29-1 TGCAGCGTTCTTACCCCTAGGGGGAGAAACATTCAGTACTTC CSVLTPRGRNIQYF
. TRBD1 TRBJ1-4 TRBV5-4 TGTGCCAGCAGCGAAACAGGGGGATATAATGAAAAACTGTTTTTT CASSETGGYNEKLFF
. TRBD2 TRBJ2-1 TRBV19 TGTGCCAGTAGTATGACTAGCGGGTACGGAGAGCAGTTCTTC CASSMTSGYGEQFF
many . TRBJ2-7 TRBV2 TGTGCCAGCAGGGCCCCGGAACCCTACGAGCAGTACTTC CASRAPEPYEQYF
. . TRBJ1-6 TRBV19 TGTGCCAGTAGTATTCGCTGGGACACCACAGAGGCTTCACCCCTCCACTTT CASSIRWDTTEASPLHF
once . TRBJ2-2 TRBV2 TGTGCCAGCAGGGACCTCACCGGGGAGCTGTTTTTT CASRDLTGELFF
. TRBD1 TRBJ1-2 TRBV5-1 TGCGCCAGCAGCTTGGGGACAGGGGTTAACTATGGCTACACCTTC CASSLGTGVNYGYTF